This T cell receptor (beta chain) was sequenced in a study of blood T cell repertoires in COVID-19. For the study at large: Samples came from the United States, Italy and Spain, spanning acute and convalescent COVID-19.

CDR1 and CDR2 (germline): SGHNT, YYREEE (reference sequence). This CDR3 is built from 12 residues. Trimming stripped 4 bases from V and 5 bases from J, with 9 bases between. Assay: immunoSEQ multiplex PCR; the TCRdb copy retains only in-frame clones and omits some. The sample lists approximately 100,000 clones; approximately 85% were seen once. Material for sequencing was peripheral blood. The genes are TRBV5-4 and TRBJ2-5; a weak D match, TRBD1 (5 bases). The source is a human donor in a cohort sampled during active COVID-19. The CDR3 spells CASSQGVETQYF. The DNA of the CDR3 is TGTGCCAGCAGCCAGGGTGTGGAGACCCAGTACTTC.